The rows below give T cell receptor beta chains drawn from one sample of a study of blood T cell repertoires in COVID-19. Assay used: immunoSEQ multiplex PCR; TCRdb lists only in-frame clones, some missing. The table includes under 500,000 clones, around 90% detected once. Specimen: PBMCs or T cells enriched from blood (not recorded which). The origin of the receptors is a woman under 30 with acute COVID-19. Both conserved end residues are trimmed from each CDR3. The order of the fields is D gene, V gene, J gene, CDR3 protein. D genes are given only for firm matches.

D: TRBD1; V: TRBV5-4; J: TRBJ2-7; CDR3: ASSKTGGYEQY
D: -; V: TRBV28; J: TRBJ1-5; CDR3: ASSLSRGSNQPQH
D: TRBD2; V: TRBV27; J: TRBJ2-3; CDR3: ASSLLAGVTDTQY
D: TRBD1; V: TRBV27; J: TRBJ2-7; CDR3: ASTLSAGQATYEQY
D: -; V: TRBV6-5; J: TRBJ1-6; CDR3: ASRKQGNSPLH
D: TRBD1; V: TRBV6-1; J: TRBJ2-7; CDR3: ASSAPGTGVSYEQY
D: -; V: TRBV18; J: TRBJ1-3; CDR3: ASSPSQGGVRMNTIY
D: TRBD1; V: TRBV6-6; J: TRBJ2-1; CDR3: ASSFNRGQGNEQF
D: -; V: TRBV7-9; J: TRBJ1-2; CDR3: ASSLQGGTLS
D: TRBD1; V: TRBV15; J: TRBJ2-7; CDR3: ATSSWDRAAEQY
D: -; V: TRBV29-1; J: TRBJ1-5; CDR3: SVQGNSNQPQH
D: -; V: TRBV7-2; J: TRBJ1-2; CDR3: ASSFRNYGYT
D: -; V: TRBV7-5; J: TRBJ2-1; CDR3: VRSLKGGYNEQF
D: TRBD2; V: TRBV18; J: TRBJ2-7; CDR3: ASSPSGTRSGEQY
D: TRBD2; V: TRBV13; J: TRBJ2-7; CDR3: ASSLASGLTYEQY
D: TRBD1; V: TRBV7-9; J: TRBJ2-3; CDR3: ASSRDRERDTQY
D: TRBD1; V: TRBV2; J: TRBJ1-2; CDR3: ASSGAGGGGVFGYT
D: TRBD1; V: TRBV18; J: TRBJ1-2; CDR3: ASSADRGDGYT
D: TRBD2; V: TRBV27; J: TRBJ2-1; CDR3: ASRLAGRGEQF
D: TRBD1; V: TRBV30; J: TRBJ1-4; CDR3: AWSSLDRGPEKLF
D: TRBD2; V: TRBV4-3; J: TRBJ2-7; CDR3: ASSQDSVGGVREQY
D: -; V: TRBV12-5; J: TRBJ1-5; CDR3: ASGFGGNQPQH
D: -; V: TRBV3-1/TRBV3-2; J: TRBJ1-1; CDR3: ASSRGEVGTEAF
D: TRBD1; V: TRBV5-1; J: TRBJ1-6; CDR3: ASKGQGAHSPLH
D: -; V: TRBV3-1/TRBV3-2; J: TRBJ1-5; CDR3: ASSQEGTGGNQPQH
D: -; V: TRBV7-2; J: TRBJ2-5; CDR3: ASSSEVGTQY
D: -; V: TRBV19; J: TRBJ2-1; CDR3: ASNQGSYNEQF
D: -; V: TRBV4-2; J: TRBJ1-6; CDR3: ASSQDLPNSPLH
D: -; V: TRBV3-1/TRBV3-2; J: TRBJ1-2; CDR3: ASSQGPRLPQVYGYT
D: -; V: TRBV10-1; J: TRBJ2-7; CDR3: ASSDGQGTKQY
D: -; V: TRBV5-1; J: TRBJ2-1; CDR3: ASSRDSTRGGGGEQF
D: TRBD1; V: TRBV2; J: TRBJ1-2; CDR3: ASSSQGAGNGYT
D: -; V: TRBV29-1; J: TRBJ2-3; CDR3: SGAFSSTDTQY
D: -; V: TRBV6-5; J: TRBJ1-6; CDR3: ASASRVNNSPLH
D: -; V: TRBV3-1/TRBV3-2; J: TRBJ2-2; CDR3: ASSQDRRGLDTGELF